This T cell receptor beta chain was recorded in a study of cytomegalovirus exposure and HLA in healthy donors (TCRdb year 2017). About the full investigation: An earlier analysis of some 550 of the donors reported about 250 Gb of sequence data and some 120 million unique TCR beta sequences from some 180 million T cells. About 280 gigabases of sequencing data and approximately 92 million unique TCR sequences made up an early release that covered approximately 650 HLA-typed donors. The genetic ancestry cluster associated with self-reported Caucasian donors included over 80% of the 398 genotyped donors. The study was designed to test whether signatures of past pathogen exposure could be identified by cataloging public T cell receptors. The T cell repertoires of roughly 660 subjects were profiled by immunosequencing and related to cytomegalovirus serostatus. A separate validation cohort of 100 to 150 different subjects was used in addition to the roughly 720-subject first cohort. High-throughput TCR immunosequencing, statistical association of individual TCRs with disease status, and machine learning were combined to predict cytomegalovirus infection status. To study patterns of TCR occurrence, a later analysis re-analyzed previously published TCR beta repertoires from under 750 donors and added high-resolution HLA genotyping. The later analysis used no new phenotypic data to find candidate immune exposures, relying instead on TCR beta sequences and their occurrence across donors. An earlier analysis of 587 of the donors used high-throughput TCR beta sequencing to judge whether each TCR beta V gene segment behaved as functional or pseudogenic. Donor age, sex, ethnicity and CMV serostatus were collected together with the repertoire data. Genome-wide SNP genotypes for about 65% of the 666 donors were used in a later genetic analysis, which treated that subset as a discovery cohort. Every repertoire in the discovery cohort had been generated on one and the same sequencing platform. HLA typing included class I and class II loci at four-digit resolution. Typing coverage varied by locus: roughly 620-640 donors for A, B, C, DRB1 and DQB1; approximately 560 for DQA1; over 600 for DPA1; 450 to 480 for DPB1. Several DR-DQ haplotypes were treated as single units for association and clustering because of strong linkage in the cohort. On average, roughly 240,000 unique TCR beta nucleotide sequences were sequenced per donor among a few hundred genotyped donors of the cohort, with approximately 18% of those sequences being non-productive.

For this chain, trimming is 5 bases at the V end and 8 bases at the J end, and the number of junction bases without a gene match is 13. From its cysteine to its phenylalanine, the CDR3 spans 16 amino acids. The kept DNA is CDR3 alone, 48 bases in frame from the first base. The germline V gene (reference sequence) supplies CDR1 MNHEY and CDR2 SMNVEV. The cohort consisted of more than 650 healthy bone marrow donors. Cohort members were all nominally healthy when sampled, although unrecorded immune exposures were likely present. The donor was CMV seronegative and was included in the group of several hundred seronegative cohort members. Every donor gave a peripheral blood sample, and the peripheral blood mononuclear cells from that sample were used for TCR beta sequencing. The Qiagen DNeasy Blood Extraction Kit was used to extract genomic DNA from the blood cell samples. On this clone itself: No cognate antigen has been identified for it. Per-nucleotide qualities are absent, and no much larger clonotype sits a single base away.

The library relied on the immunoSEQ multiplex PCR assay. For the multiplex PCR, a mixture combining 60 forward primers for TCR Vbeta segments and 13 reverse primers for TCR Jbeta segments was used. The CDR3 region of rearranged TCR beta genes was amplified from genomic DNA with a multiplex PCR assay. The amplified TCR beta libraries were sequenced on the Illumina HiSeq System as 87-base-pair reads. The authors processed their data as follows. In a later analysis, tens of millions of unique TCR beta chains were counted across the 650 to 700 repertoires, and approximately 9.9 million of these chains were shared by at least two donors. Raw reads were error-corrected and collapsed into unique sequences by a nearest-neighbor algorithm in which closely related sequences were merged to remove PCR and sequencing errors. Alignment of CDR3 sequences to IMGT reference sequences was used to assign V, D and J gene segments. Each retained sequence needed at least a six-nucleotide match to both a V gene segment and a J gene segment. A rearrangement counted as productive if the CDR3 had no stop codons and remained in frame with V and J, and every other rearrangement counted as non-productive. Following IMGT convention, CDR3 was defined as the stretch from the second conserved V-encoded cysteine up to the conserved J-encoded phenylalanine. The earlier analysis of 450 to 750 of the donors excluded any sequence lacking an unambiguous match to a single V gene segment. An earlier analysis of several hundred of the donors called V segments functional above 56.7% productive rearrangements and segregating when the between-donor standard deviation exceeded 5%. To diagnose cytomegalovirus status from the catalog of TCR beta chain sequences, a statistical classification framework was built. In a later analysis, V and J genes were assigned by comparing TCR nucleotide sequences against IMGT/GENE-DB human TR gene sequences. The TCRdist pipeline was used in a later analysis to assign CDR3 sequences and most-parsimonious VDJ recombination scenarios. A later analysis defined each TCR beta chain by its CDR3 amino acid sequence plus V-gene family, and excluded reads lacking a unique V-gene family. As a way to deal with suspected cross-contamination and a sequencing artifact, a later analysis dropped under 600 nucleotide sequences that were highly shared and had low generation probability. For each public chain, a later analysis derived a clonal expansion index from normalized ranks of inferred template counts within each repertoire. A later analysis computed generation probabilities with a VDJ recombination model fitted to out-of-frame rearrangements, and checked the results against IGoR. In a later analysis, TCR-TCR, TCR-HLA and TCR-CMV co-occurrence was scored with hypergeometric tests, and a repertoire-size bias correction was applied to TCR pairs. False discovery rates were estimated in a later analysis by permuting HLA or CMV assignments 20 times. A later analysis grouped co-occurring TCRs with DBSCAN, adding TCRdist sequence similarity when clustering within HLA-allele-positive subsets. For co-occurrence clustering, repertoires with fewer than 30,000 or more than 120,000 public chains were excluded, along with a handful of repertoires with anomalous nucleotide sharing. Entries here come from immuneACCESS through TCRdb and include only in-frame sequences with V and J called. Some clones fail to appear in such tables; in the studies checked, an unresolved V gene covers under half of the shortfall, and the cause of the remainder is unknown. That table gives V, J and clone size, and the DNA gave D and trimming. The sample records roughly 200,000 clones, around 73% of which are singletons. The top ten clonotypes cover 2.9% of the sample.

What the research found in general, with its limitations: The authors suggested that the approach could potentially be extended to other disease states and immunological phenotypes. An earlier analysis of some 590 of the donors showed that most TCR beta V segments appeared in productive rearrangements either about 87% or about 30% of the time, which broadly matched IMGT annotations. A later genetic analysis associated a missense DCLRE1C variant with V-gene and J-gene trimming of TCR beta chains, and an independent cohort replicated the association. The cohort was sequenced for TCR beta chains only, and without alpha or paired-chain data the features that could be detected were limited. CMV serostatus was the only immune exposure information available for the cohort. A later analysis found that most CMV-associated TCR beta chains appeared HLA-restricted, with HLA associations seemingly driven largely by CMV exposure. A later genetic analysis reported fewer N-insertions in productive TCRs among donors in an Asian-associated ancestry cluster than the roughly 700-donor mean. A group of highly shared sequence variants was considered likely to be a technical artifact of the sequencing pipeline. A few of the identified cytomegalovirus-associated TCR beta chains were confirmed in vitro to be specific for cytomegalovirus antigens. Because counts were too low, approximately 18 rarely observed V segments, including chromosome 9 orphons, were excluded from the earlier analysis of a few hundred of the donors. Some IMGT-functional V segments, including TRBV6-2 and TRBV6-3, could not be told apart with the 87-base-pair reads, so those segments were excluded. A later analysis reported that several top co-occurrence clusters appeared linked to parvovirus B19, influenza, CMV and Epstein-Barr virus. HLA typing was unavailable for some donors at each locus, so association tests used only the typed subset. Most TCR sequences were observed very rarely across donors, whereas some public TCRs were present in many individuals. Correlated functional status among segregating V segments might be attributable to linkage disequilibrium, but an unknown experimental factor could not be ruled out. Sequencing depth was assumed to be roughly uniform across donors in the presence/absence analyses, though that assumption may not hold. Compared with equally common non-associated chains, HLA-associated TCR beta chains in a later analysis were more clonally expanded and had lower generation probabilities. The study gave a list of roughly 150 TCR beta chains associated with cytomegalovirus. A further reported finding was that TCR beta sequences accurately predicted the HLA-A and HLA-B alleles for most subjects in the first cohort. When HLA alleles, especially DR and DQ, strongly co-occurred, attributing TCR associations to individual alleles was difficult. A later analysis associated around 16,000 TCR beta sequences with specific HLA alleles at a false discovery rate of 0.05. In both the original and validation cohorts, the classifier was reported to diagnose cytomegalovirus status with high specificity and sensitivity. In a later analysis, the rate of TCR association differed among HLA loci, with DRB1 alleles having the most associated TCRs and HLA-C alleles having the fewest.

Recombination connected TRBV27 to TRBJ1-4; TRBD1 agrees with 8 junctional bases. This TCR derives from a woman in her thirties in good health and CMV-seronegative. The source material was PBMCs. The CDR3 has the sequence CASSLHPQGAREKLFF. The nucleotides are TGTGCCAGCAGTCTCCACCCCCAGGGGGCGAGGGAAAAACTGTTTTTT. The CDR3 plus the reference TRBV27 and TRBJ1-4 genes for the other parts give the full variable domain: EAQVTQNPRYLITVTGKKLTVTCSQNMNHEYMSWYRQDPGLGLRQIYYSMNVEVTDKGDVPEGYKVSRKEKRNFPLILESPSPNQTSLYFCASSLHPQGAREKLFFGSGTQLSVL.